The next 12 T cell receptor beta chains were all read from a single sample in a study of regulatory T cells in long-lasting Graves disease (dated by TCRdb to the early 2020s). Library construction relied on multiplex PCR. Sequencing was performed on an Illumina HiSeq 4000. To build TCR beta libraries, CDR3 regions were amplified by Arm-PCR using iRepertoire HTBI primers. Through fastp at Q25 and MiXCR, TCRdb rebuilt clones from the public reads, retaining in-frame beta chains. Merged by CDR3 protein, the rows form single entries marked with the most common genes and DNA. A total of approximately 500,000 distinct CDR3 sequences appear in this sample, around a fifth of them only once. The top ten constitute 6.5% to 9% of the sample. In light of the paper, this sample's time point label describes: persistent/refractory GD, antithyroid drugs over 5 years with positive TRAb. RNA was extracted from PBMCs in TRIzol for both TCR sequencing and RNA sequencing.

The sequenced sample was peripheral blood mononuclear cells (PBMCs), obtained when the disease was refractory, from a patient treated with antithyroid drugs. The origin of the receptors is a female donor with Graves disease.

This clonotype was recorded a few times. This CDR3 reads CASSFLDRTYEQYF. As DNA, the CDR3 is TGTGCCAGCAGTTTTCTGGACAGAACCTACGAGCAGTACTTC. The V gene is TRBV6-5, the J gene TRBJ2-7, with a weak D call TRBD1 (6 bases). The germline gives CDR1 MNHEY, CDR2 SVGAGI. V lost 4 bases, J lost 2 bases, and 12 bases lay in between. The CDR3 has 14 amino acids.

Ten or more counts support this clonotype. The V call is TRBV12-3 or TRBV12-4, the J call TRBJ2-5; unclear D gene. CDR3 length: 13 residues. Trimming took off 2 bases at V and 5 bases at J, with 9 bases between the two ends. The CDR3: CASSLWGSETQYF. CDR3 coding DNA: TGTGCCAGCAGTTTATGGGGATCGGAGACCCAGTACTTC.

This chain joins TRBV24-1 and TRBJ2-1; D remains unclear. Germline assignment: CDR1 KGHDR and CDR2 SFDVKD. CDR3 length: 14 amino acids. The ends were cut back, 4 bases at V and 0 bases at J, with 6 bases in the middle. The CDR3 loop is CATSDPSSYNEQFF. DNA of the CDR3: TGTGCCACCAGTGACCCCAGCTCCTACAATGAGCAGTTCTTC.

This clonotype was found many times. The rearrangement joins TRBV6-1 to TRBJ1-4; D gene ambiguous. V was clipped by 8 bases and J by 6 bases, with 13 bases between them. The germline gives CDR1 MNHNS, CDR2 SASEGT. The CDR3 runs 13 residues. The CDR3 loop is CASLKQVDEKLFF. The CDR3 nucleotides read TGTGCCAGCTTAAAGCAGGTGGATGAAAAACTGTTTTTT.

The chain joins TRBV28 to TRBJ2-5, with 8 bases aligning to TRBD2. Germline-derived CDR1 and CDR2 are MDHEN and SYDVKM. This CDR3 region has 16 residues. Trimming at V came to 4 bases and at J to 11 bases, leaving 18 bases not matched to a gene. This chain's CDR3 is CASSSLAGRAGNEQYF. In DNA form, the CDR3 reads TGTGCCAGCAGTTCGCTAGCGGGCCGGGCTGGGAATGAGCAGTACTTC. Looking up the rest from reference TRBV28 and TRBJ2-5 gives the full variable domain: DVKVTQSSRYLVKRTGEKVFLECVQDMDHENMFWYRQDPGLGLRLIYFSYDVKMKEKGDIPEGYSVSREKKERFSLILESASTNQTSMYLCASSSLAGRAGNEQYFGPGTRLLVL.

Only a few counts were recorded for this clonotype. The chain employs TRBV7-2 and TRBJ1-2; D is possibly TRBD1 (6 bases). CDR3 length: 14 residues. In germline, CDR1 is SGHTA, CDR2 FQGNSA. Trimming removed 4 bases from V and 0 bases from J, with 9 bases in between. CDR3 nucleotides: TGTGCCAGCAGCTGGACAGCTGCTAACTATGGCTACACCTTC. It is translated as CASSWTAANYGYTF. Together with reference TRBV7-2 and TRBJ1-2, the CDR3 gives the full variable domain: GAGVSQSPSNKVTEKGKDVELRCDPISGHTALYWYRQSLGQGLEFLIYFQGNSAPDKSGLPSDRFSAERTGGSVSTLTIQRTQQEDSAVYLCASSWTAANYGYTFGSGTRLTVV.

This clonotype was seen at least ten times. The V and J genes are TRBV12-3 or TRBV12-4 and TRBJ2-7; TRBD1 matches 8 bases. The CDR3 covers 14 residues. The V segment lost 5 bases and the J segment 2 bases; nucleotides outside the gene matches: 5. The CDR3 loop is CASSPGQGTYEQYF. For the CDR3, the DNA is TGTGCCAGCAGTCCTGGACAGGGAACCTACGAGCAGTACTTC.

This clonotype was observed a few times. The J gene is TRBJ1-6, the V gene TRBV7-9; unclear D gene. V was shortened by 1 base and J by 9 bases, with 7 bases between the two germline ends. This CDR3 has 13 residues. The germline CDR1 and CDR2 sequences are SEHNR and FQNEAQ (reference sequence). The CDR3 DNA follows: TGTGCCAGCAGCTTAGTGATGGGTTCACCCCTCCACTTT. Protein product: CASSLVMGSPLHF.

Only a few counts were recorded for this clonotype. The genes are TRBV7-8 and TRBJ2-5, with D possibly being TRBD1 (6 bases). The CDR3 has 13 residues. Trimming removed 4 bases at V and 3 bases at J, with 9 bases between. Per germline, CDR1 SGHVS and CDR2 FQNEAQ. This CDR3 reads CASSWGQKETQYF. The CDR3 DNA follows: TGTGCCAGCAGCTGGGGGCAGAAAGAGACCCAGTACTTC.

The chain uses TRBV12-3 or TRBV12-4 and TRBJ2-2; 10 bases fit TRBD2. The CDR3 covers 13 residues. V gave up 6 bases and J gave up 8 bases; unmatched junction bases: 3. The CDR3 spells CASRGTSAGELFF. The CDR3 coding sequence is TGTGCCAGCAGGGGGACTAGCGCTGGGGAGCTGTTTTTT.

CDR3 DNA sequence: TGTGCCAGCAGACAGGGTTGGGGGGATGAGCAGTTCTTC. This codes for CASRQGWGDEQFF. V gene TRBV12-3 or TRBV12-4 combines with J gene TRBJ2-1; D is possibly TRBD1 or TRBD2 (6 bases each). V was trimmed by 6 bases and J by 8 bases, leaving 14 bases between them. There are 13 residues in the CDR3.

The sample holds a few counts of this clonotype. A much more abundant neighbour one base away suggests this may be a read error. The chain employs TRBV10-3 and TRBJ2-5, with TRBD1 matching 7 bases. The CDR3 is 12 amino acids. Germline V gene lookup returns CDR1 ENHRY and CDR2 SYGVKD. Here the CDR3 reads CAIRGQQETLYF. CDR3 in DNA: TGTGCCATCAGGGGACAGCAAGAGACCCTGTACTTC.